This is a list of T cell receptor beta chains from one sample in a study of T cells in localized non-small cell lung cancer. Profiling relied on immunoSEQ multiplex PCR, and the TCRdb table lists in-frame clones only, not all of them. The repertoire has about 3,000 clones, around 25% of them found once; the top ten carry roughly 15%. The sample here was lung tumor tissue, taken before any cancer treatment. All receptors come from a man aged 35 to 69 with stage III lung adenocarcinoma. Both conserved end residues are part of each CDR3. The D gene is left open where the match is weak. Clone size is stated in some rows and not others, as once, few, many or a class when expanded.

d_gene: -
j_gene: TRBJ1-4
abundance: medium-sized
v_gene: TRBV6-8
CDR3nt: TGTGCCAGCACCACGAGTAATGAAAAACTGTTTTTT
CDR3aa: CASTTSNEKLFF

d_gene: TRBD2
j_gene: TRBJ2-3
abundance: few
v_gene: TRBV9
CDR3nt: TGTGCCAGCAGCGTAGGGACTAGCGGGGGGCGGGTTGATACGCAGTATTTT
CDR3aa: CASSVGTSGGRVDTQYF

d_gene: TRBD1
j_gene: TRBJ1-1
abundance: -
v_gene: TRBV6-8
CDR3nt: TGTGCCAGCAGTGGGGGACAGGGAGAGGGGAACTTCGGCACTGAAGCTTTCTTT
CDR3aa: CASSGGQGEGNFGTEAFF

d_gene: TRBD2
j_gene: TRBJ2-7
abundance: -
v_gene: TRBV9
CDR3nt: TGTGCCAGCAGTGAACTAGCGGGGGGATTATCCTACGAGCAGTACTTC
CDR3aa: CASSELAGGLSYEQYF

d_gene: -
j_gene: TRBJ1-1
abundance: few
v_gene: TRBV19
CDR3nt: TGTGCCAGTAGGGGGGCATGGAGCACTGAAGCTTTCTTT
CDR3aa: CASRGAWSTEAFF

d_gene: TRBD1
j_gene: TRBJ1-2
abundance: medium-sized
v_gene: TRBV6-8
CDR3nt: TGTGCCATCGGGGCGGGACAGGGCGCCCAAAACTATGGCTACACCTTC
CDR3aa: CAIGAGQGAQNYGYTF

d_gene: -
j_gene: TRBJ2-2
abundance: few
v_gene: TRBV1
CDR3nt: TGCACCAGCAGCCAAGGAAATTTGGGGCTAGCAGACTCGAACACCGGGGAGCTGTTTTTT
CDR3aa: CTSSQGNLGLADSNTGELFF

d_gene: TRBD1
j_gene: TRBJ1-2
abundance: -
v_gene: TRBV19
CDR3nt: TGTGCCAGTAGGCCAGGGGGGGACTATGGCTACACCTTC
CDR3aa: CASRPGGDYGYTF

d_gene: TRBD2
j_gene: TRBJ2-1
abundance: -
v_gene: TRBV10-2
CDR3nt: TGCGCCAGCAGTGGCCTAGCGGGGGGAGGATACAATGAGCAGTTCTTC
CDR3aa: CASSGLAGGGYNEQFF

d_gene: TRBD1
j_gene: TRBJ2-1
abundance: -
v_gene: TRBV15
CDR3nt: TGTGCCACCAGCAGCGGGACAGGGGTCAATGAGCAGTTCTTC
CDR3aa: CATSSGTGVNEQFF

d_gene: TRBD1
j_gene: TRBJ1-2
abundance: -
v_gene: TRBV11-3
CDR3nt: TGTGCCAGCAGCCTCCGTGGACAGGGGGAGTATGGCTACACCTTC
CDR3aa: CASSLRGQGEYGYTF

d_gene: -
j_gene: TRBJ2-5
abundance: few
v_gene: TRBV9
CDR3nt: TGTGCCAGCAGCGTAACCGGGAAATGGCAAGAGACCCAGTACTTC
CDR3aa: CASSVTGKWQETQYF

d_gene: -
j_gene: TRBJ1-1
abundance: -
v_gene: TRBV12-5
CDR3nt: TGTGCTAGTGCCCCGGGGGGCGGAACTATACGTGAAGCTTTCTTT
CDR3aa: CASAPGGGTIREAFF

d_gene: -
j_gene: TRBJ1-6
abundance: -
v_gene: TRBV28
CDR3nt: TGTGCCAGCAGTTTCTCCGTACAGAGGCTCCTCCACTTT
CDR3aa: CASSFSVQRLLHF

d_gene: -
j_gene: TRBJ2-3
abundance: few
v_gene: TRBV10-2
CDR3nt: TGCGCCAGCACCAAACCTCCCGACGGAGATACGCAGTATTTT
CDR3aa: CASTKPPDGDTQYF

d_gene: -
j_gene: TRBJ1-5
abundance: few
v_gene: TRBV1
CDR3nt: TGCGCCAGCAGCCAAGGATGGAGCCGGGACAGCAATCAGCCCCAGCATTTT
CDR3aa: CASSQGWSRDSNQPQHF

d_gene: TRBD1
j_gene: TRBJ1-4
abundance: once
v_gene: TRBV11-3
CDR3nt: TGTGCCAGCAGCCAGGGACAGGGGCTTGGAGCAACTAATGAAAAACTGTTTTTT
CDR3aa: CASSQGQGLGATNEKLFF

d_gene: TRBD1
j_gene: TRBJ2-2
abundance: medium-sized
v_gene: TRBV11-3
CDR3nt: TGTGCCAGCAGCTTCACTGGACAGGGGGCCGGGGAGCTGTTTTTT
CDR3aa: CASSFTGQGAGELFF

d_gene: TRBD2
j_gene: TRBJ2-2
abundance: few
v_gene: TRBV5-1
CDR3nt: TGCGCCAGCAGCTTTCCTAGCGGGGGGCCCACCGGGGAGCTGTTTTTT
CDR3aa: CASSFPSGGPTGELFF

d_gene: -
j_gene: TRBJ1-2
abundance: -
v_gene: TRBV9
CDR3nt: TGTGCCAGCAGCGGGTCATCGAGGGGCTACACCTTC
CDR3aa: CASSGSSRGYTF

d_gene: TRBD2
j_gene: TRBJ2-3
abundance: -
v_gene: TRBV5-1
CDR3nt: TGCGCCAGCAGCTTGGGGGGACTACCCGCAGATACGCAGTATTTT
CDR3aa: CASSLGGLPADTQYF

d_gene: -
j_gene: TRBJ1-6
abundance: -
v_gene: TRBV2
CDR3nt: TGTGCCAGCAGTAGGACGGGGAATTCACCCCTCCACTTT
CDR3aa: CASSRTGNSPLHF

d_gene: -
j_gene: TRBJ2-2
abundance: -
v_gene: TRBV11-3
CDR3nt: TGTGCCAGCACCAAGGAGAGGGAGGACAACACCGGGGAGCTGTTTTTT
CDR3aa: CASTKEREDNTGELFF

d_gene: -
j_gene: TRBJ2-7
abundance: -
v_gene: TRBV30
CDR3nt: TGTGCCTGGAGTCGGGACACCTACTCCTACGAGCAGTACTTC
CDR3aa: CAWSRDTYSYEQYF

d_gene: -
j_gene: TRBJ2-7
abundance: few
v_gene: TRBV12-5
CDR3nt: TGTGCTAGTGGCCCCGGGACGGGACTCTACGAGCAGTACTTC
CDR3aa: CASGPGTGLYEQYF

d_gene: -
j_gene: TRBJ1-1
abundance: few
v_gene: TRBV10-2
CDR3nt: TGCGCCAGCAGTGAGTCGGCAGTTGGGGTGAACACTGAAGCTTTCTTT
CDR3aa: CASSESAVGVNTEAFF

d_gene: -
j_gene: TRBJ2-7
abundance: medium-sized
v_gene: TRBV6-8
CDR3nt: TGTGCCAGCAGTTACGGGGGCTTGACGGGCTACGAGCAGTACTTC
CDR3aa: CASSYGGLTGYEQYF

d_gene: -
j_gene: TRBJ1-1
abundance: few
v_gene: TRBV7-1
CDR3nt: TGTGCCAGCAGCCCAGAACAGGGATGGGGGACCACTGAAGCTTTCTTT
CDR3aa: CASSPEQGWGTTEAFF

d_gene: -
j_gene: TRBJ2-6
abundance: -
v_gene: TRBV11-3
CDR3nt: TGTGCCAGCAGCGCTAACCCCCCGGGACTCAGGGCCGGGGCCAACGTCCTGACTTTC
CDR3aa: CASSANPPGLRAGANVLTF

d_gene: -
j_gene: TRBJ2-1
abundance: few
v_gene: TRBV15
CDR3nt: TGTGCCACCAGCAGAGATCGAAGTAGTCCTCTCAATGAGCAGTTCTTC
CDR3aa: CATSRDRSSPLNEQFF

d_gene: TRBD1
j_gene: TRBJ1-4
abundance: few
v_gene: TRBV6-8
CDR3nt: TGTGCCAGCAGTTCTACTGACAGGGGGCGCGTTGAAAAACTGTTTTTT
CDR3aa: CASSSTDRGRVEKLFF

d_gene: -
j_gene: TRBJ1-1
abundance: large
v_gene: TRBV28
CDR3nt: TGTGCCAGCAGTAACCGACAGGCGCAGTTGGCTGAAGCTTTCTTT
CDR3aa: CASSNRQAQLAEAFF

d_gene: -
j_gene: TRBJ2-7
abundance: -
v_gene: TRBV29-1
CDR3nt: TGCAGCGTTGAAAGAGGGGAGTACGAGCAGTACTTC
CDR3aa: CSVERGEYEQYF

d_gene: -
j_gene: TRBJ2-7
abundance: -
v_gene: TRBV11-3
CDR3nt: TGTGCCAGCAGCCCGTTAGGCAGCTCAGTCTACGAGCAGTACTTC
CDR3aa: CASSPLGSSVYEQYF

d_gene: TRBD1
j_gene: TRBJ1-4
abundance: -
v_gene: TRBV28
CDR3nt: TGTGCCAGCAGTTTGGCGAGACAGGGAGGAACTAATGAAAAACTGTTTTTT
CDR3aa: CASSLARQGGTNEKLFF

d_gene: -
j_gene: TRBJ2-5
abundance: few
v_gene: TRBV1
CDR3nt: TGCGCCAGCAGCCAAGATAAAGGGACAGGGTCGAGGGAGACCCAGTACTTC
CDR3aa: CASSQDKGTGSRETQYF

d_gene: -
j_gene: TRBJ2-1
abundance: -
v_gene: TRBV15
CDR3nt: TGTGCCACCGGCCGGGCAGGGGAAAAAAAACGCAATGAGCAGTTCTTC
CDR3aa: CATGRAGEKKRNEQFF

d_gene: -
j_gene: TRBJ1-1
abundance: -
v_gene: TRBV6-7
CDR3nt: TGTGCCAGCAGTTTCCTGAGGGGGGCCGACACTGAAGCTTTCTTT
CDR3aa: CASSFLRGADTEAFF

d_gene: -
j_gene: TRBJ2-1
abundance: few
v_gene: TRBV9
CDR3nt: TGTGCCAGCAGTGGAGTAGCCATCTACAATGAGCAGTTCTTC
CDR3aa: CASSGVAIYNEQFF

d_gene: -
j_gene: TRBJ2-7
abundance: -
v_gene: TRBV6-1
CDR3nt: TGTGCCAGCAGTGAAGGGGGCCTAGACAGAGGGTTTTACGAGCAGTACTTC
CDR3aa: CASSEGGLDRGFYEQYF

d_gene: -
j_gene: TRBJ1-6
abundance: few
v_gene: TRBV5-1
CDR3nt: TGCGCCAGCAGCTTCGGACAGAACCATTCACCCCTCCACTTT
CDR3aa: CASSFGQNHSPLHF